This T cell receptor beta chain was documented in a study of cytomegalovirus exposure and HLA in healthy donors. The CDR3 loop spans 15 amino acids. Unmatched junction bases numbered 8, after V lost 6 bases and J lost 6 bases. Germline V gene sequence: CDR1 MNHEY, CDR2 SVGAGI. As to this clone: Antigen: not known.

Method: immunoSEQ multiplex PCR; TCRdb's copy keeps in-frame clones and lacks some. The sample gives about 130,000 clones, roughly nine tenths of which show up once; about 3.7% is in the top ten. General study results and limits: The majority of TCR sequences were rare, yet some public TCRs appeared in many donors.

The rearrangement uses TRBV6-5 and TRBJ2-7; 13 bases map to TRBD2. The origin of this receptor is a man younger than 40 in good health and CMV-seronegative. The sequenced sample was PBMCs. CDR3: CASRWTSGGVGEQYF. The CDR3, as DNA: TGTGCCAGCAGGTGGACTAGCGGGGGAGTCGGCGAGCAGTACTTC.